The T cell receptor (beta chain) under discussion was sequenced for a study of shared clonotypes between healthy human individuals. Study background: A donor's plate count was three for CD4 naive and three for CD4 memory; CD8 naive had two and CD8 memory one. Study-level points and caveats: Among several donors, roughly 5.5% of naive CD4 clonotypes were found in common.

Trimming shortened V by 1 base and J by 9 bases, and 10 bases separated the two germline ends. The CDR3 totals 13 residues. Germline CDR1 is SGHDN and CDR2 is FVKESK. On this clone itself: Its antigen remains unknown.

The data were produced by immunoSEQ multiplex PCR, yet TCRdb's version contains in-frame clones alone and is incomplete. The sample holds a few million clones; 90% to 96% are singletons and the top ten take approximately 0.13%. V gene TRBV14 combines with J gene TRBJ2-1; D is unresolved. What was sequenced was naive CD4+ T cells sorted from blood. Indicated subset: CD45RA+ positively selected. The receptor's source is a man younger than 35 in good health. The DNA for the CDR3 is TGTGCCAGCAGCCAAGTAAGTGTTGGTGAGCAGTTCTTC. It codes for CASSQVSVGEQFF.